The clone carrying this TCR beta chain came up once. This sample is part of a study of T cell repertoires in ileal Crohn's disease. Method: immunoSEQ multiplex PCR; TCRdb's copy keeps in-frame clones and lacks some. This table has 9,500 to 13,000 clones, 65% to 80% appearing once. V lost 3 bases, J lost 0 bases, and 12 bases lay in between. Germline CDR1 is GTSNPN and CDR2 is SVGIG (reference sequence). The CDR3 spans 15 residues. The sequenced material came from ileal tissue. The receptor's source is an adult with Crohn's disease. The V call is TRBV30, the J call TRBJ1-3, with a tentative D call TRBD1 (6 bases). This CDR3 reads CAWSPGQSSGNTIYF. CDR3 sequence (DNA): TGTGCCTGGAGCCCCGGACAGAGCTCTGGAAACACCATATATTTT.